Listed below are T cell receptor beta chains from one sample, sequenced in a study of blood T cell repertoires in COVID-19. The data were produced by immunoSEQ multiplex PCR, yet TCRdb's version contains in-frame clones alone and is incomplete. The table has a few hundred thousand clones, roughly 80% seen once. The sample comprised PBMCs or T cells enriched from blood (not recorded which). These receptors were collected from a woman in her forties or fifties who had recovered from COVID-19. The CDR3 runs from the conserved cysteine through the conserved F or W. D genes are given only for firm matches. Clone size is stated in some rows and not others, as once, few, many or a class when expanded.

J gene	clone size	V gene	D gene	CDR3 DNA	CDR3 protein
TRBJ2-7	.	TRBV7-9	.	TGTGCCAGCAGCCTAAGCACCTACGAGCAGTACTTC	CASSLSTYEQYF
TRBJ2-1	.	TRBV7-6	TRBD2	TGTGCCAGCAGCGTTAGCGGGAGCTCCTACAATGAGCAGTTCTTC	CASSVSGSSYNEQFF
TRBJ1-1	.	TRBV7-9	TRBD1	TGTGCCAGCAGCAAAGATCGGACAGGGGGCCTAGAAGCTTTCTTT	CASSKDRTGGLEAFF
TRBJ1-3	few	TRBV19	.	TGTGCCAGTCTCAGTCGGGGTCCTGGAAACACCATATATTTT	CASLSRGPGNTIYF
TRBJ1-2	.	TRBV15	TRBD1	TGTGCCACCAGCAGAGGACAGGGGAGTGGCTACACCTTC	CATSRGQGSGYTF
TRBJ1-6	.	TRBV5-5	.	TGTGCCAGCAGCAGGACAGATTCCGATAATTCACCCCTCCACTTT	CASSRTDSDNSPLHF
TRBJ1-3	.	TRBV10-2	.	TGCGCCAGCAGTGGGACAGCTCTGGGAAACACCATATATTTT	CASSGTALGNTIYF
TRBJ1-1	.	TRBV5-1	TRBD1	TGCGCCAGCAGCTTACCGGGACAGGGGAACACTGAAGCTTTCTTT	CASSLPGQGNTEAFF
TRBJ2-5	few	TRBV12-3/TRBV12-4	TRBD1	TGTGCCAGTGGCACAGGGGGTCTAGAGACCCAGTACTTC	CASGTGGLETQYF
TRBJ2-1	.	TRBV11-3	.	TGTGCCAGCAGTTCCAGGGTTTTCAATGAGCAGTTCTTC	CASSSRVFNEQFF
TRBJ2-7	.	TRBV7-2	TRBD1	TGTGCCAGCAGCCGCACAGGGGCAAGGGAGCAGTACTTC	CASSRTGAREQYF
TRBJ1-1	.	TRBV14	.	TGTGCCAGCAGCCCGAACCCGGGCACTGAAGCTTTCTTT	CASSPNPGTEAFF
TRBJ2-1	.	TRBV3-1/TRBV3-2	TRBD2	TGTGCCAGCAGCCAAGAGCCCTCTAGCGGGCAGAATGAGCAGTTCTTC	CASSQEPSSGQNEQFF
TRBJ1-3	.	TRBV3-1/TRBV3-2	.	TGTGCCAGCAGCCAAGAGGGGGCTAGAGGAAACACCATATATTTT	CASSQEGARGNTIYF
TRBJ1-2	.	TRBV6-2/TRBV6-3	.	TGTGCCAGCAGTTACACGGGAGGTGGCTACACCTTC	CASSYTGGGYTF
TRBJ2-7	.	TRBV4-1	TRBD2	TGCGCCAGCAGTAGACTAGCGGGAGTGGGATTAAACTACGAGCAGTACTTC	CASSRLAGVGLNYEQYF
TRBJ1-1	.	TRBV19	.	TGTGCCAGTAGTATGTCGGGGAACACTGAAGCTTTCTTT	CASSMSGNTEAFF
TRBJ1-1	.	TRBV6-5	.	TGTGCCAGCAGTTACTTCCGGCAGGGCCAAAACACTGAAGCTTTCTTT	CASSYFRQGQNTEAFF
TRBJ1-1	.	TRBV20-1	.	TGCAGTGCTAGTGGAGCCTTGAACACTGAAGCTTTCTTT	CSASGALNTEAFF
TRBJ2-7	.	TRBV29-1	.	TGCAGCGTTGAATCGGGCTACGAGCAGTACTTC	CSVESGYEQYF
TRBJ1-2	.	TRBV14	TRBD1	TGTGCCAGCAGCCAAGGCCCGGGACAGGCCAAAACCCTCTATGGCTACACCTTC	CASSQGPGQAKTLYGYTF
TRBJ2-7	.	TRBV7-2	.	TGTGCCAGCAGCCCACAGGGGGGGAGTTCTTACGAGCAGTACTTC	CASSPQGGSSYEQYF
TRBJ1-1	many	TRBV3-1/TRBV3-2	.	TGTGCCAGCAGCCAAGATGGGACGGGGGGCAGCACTGAAGCTTTCTTT	CASSQDGTGGSTEAFF
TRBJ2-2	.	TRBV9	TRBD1	TGTGCCAGCAGCGGGAACGACAGGGACCCCACCGGGGAGCTGTTTTTT	CASSGNDRDPTGELFF
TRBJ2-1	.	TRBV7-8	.	TGTGCCAGCAGCGTCCAAACAGGGAGCTCCTACAATGAGCAGTTCTTC	CASSVQTGSSYNEQFF
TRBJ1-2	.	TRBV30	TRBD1	TGTGCCTGGAGTGTTGGTCAGGGGGTCTATCGGAAGAGTTACACCTTC	CAWSVGQGVYRKSYTF
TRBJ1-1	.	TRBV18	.	TGTGCCAGCTCACCACTCGGGGTGAACACTGAAGCTTTCTTT	CASSPLGVNTEAFF
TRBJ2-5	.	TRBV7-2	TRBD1	TGTGCCAGCAGCTCGAAGGGACAGCCAAAAGAGACCCAGTACTTC	CASSSKGQPKETQYF
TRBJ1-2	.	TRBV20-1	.	TGCAAGGAATTCCGGGGGGATGGCTACACCTTC	CKEFRGDGYTF
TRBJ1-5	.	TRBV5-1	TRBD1	TGCGCCAGCTCCGCGGGACAGAGCAATCAGCCCCAGCATTTT	CASSAGQSNQPQHF
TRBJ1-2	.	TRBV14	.	TGTGCCAGCAGCCAAGCTCCTTTCGACACTAACTATGGCTACACCTTC	CASSQAPFDTNYGYTF
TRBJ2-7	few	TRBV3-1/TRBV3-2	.	TGTGCCAGCAGCGATACAGGGTTCTACGAGCAGTACTTC	CASSDTGFYEQYF
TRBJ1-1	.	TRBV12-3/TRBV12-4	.	TGTGCCAGCAGTTTAGGTCGGAACACTGAAGCTTTCTTT	CASSLGRNTEAFF
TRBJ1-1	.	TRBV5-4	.	TGTGCCAGCAGCCCGGGGTTGGACAGCTTGAACACTGAAGCTTTCTTT	CASSPGLDSLNTEAFF
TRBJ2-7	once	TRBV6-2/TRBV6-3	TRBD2	TGTGCCAGCAGTACCGGACTAGCCTACGAGCAGTACTTC	CASSTGLAYEQYF
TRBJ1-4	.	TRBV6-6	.	TGTGCCGCTCGGGCTAGCATACTTGAAAAACTGTTTTTT	CAARASILEKLFF
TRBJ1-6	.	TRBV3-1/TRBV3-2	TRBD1	TGTGCCAGCAGCCTGCCGGGACAGGAGAATTCACCCCTCCACTTT	CASSLPGQENSPLHF
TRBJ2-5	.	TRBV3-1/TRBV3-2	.	TGTGCCAGCAGCAGTTCCGGAGAGACCCAGTACTTC	CASSSSGETQYF
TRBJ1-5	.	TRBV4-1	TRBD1	TGCGCCAGCAGCCACGGACAGGGGACGAATCAGCCCCAGCATTTT	CASSHGQGTNQPQHF
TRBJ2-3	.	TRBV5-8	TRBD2	TGTGCCAGCAGCTTCCCCCCGGGACTAGCGGGAGAAGATACGCAGTATTTT	CASSFPPGLAGEDTQYF
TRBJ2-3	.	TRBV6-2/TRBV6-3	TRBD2	TGTGCCAGCAGTTGGATCTCGGGACTAGCGGGGCCTAGCACAGATACGCAGTATTTT	CASSWISGLAGPSTDTQYF
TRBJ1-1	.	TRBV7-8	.	TGTGCCAGCAGCTTAGATCGGACTGAAGCTTTCTTT	CASSLDRTEAFF
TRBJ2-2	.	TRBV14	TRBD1	TGTGCCAGCAGCCATTACCCGGGACAGGTCGGGGAGCTGTTTTTT	CASSHYPGQVGELFF
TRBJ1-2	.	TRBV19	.	TGTGCCAGTAGTACGTACAGGGATGGCTACACCTTC	CASSTYRDGYTF
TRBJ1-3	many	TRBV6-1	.	TGTGCCAGCAGTGAATCGATCTGGCTCGTCTCTGGAAACACCATATATTTT	CASSESIWLVSGNTIYF
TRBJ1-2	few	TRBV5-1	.	TGCGCCAGCAGCCCGGACAGTAACTATGGCTACACCTTC	CASSPDSNYGYTF